What follows are 8 T cell receptor beta chains derived from one specimen sequenced in a study of long-term antiretroviral therapy in people with HIV. Survey-level resolution applied to immunoSEQ assay v3.0. The protocol was immunoSEQ multiplex PCR, while the TCRdb copy is restricted to in-frame clones and leaves out a portion. In the table there are approximately 20,000 clones, about 88% of which are singletons. The sequencing used unsorted PBMCs, collected 0.9 years after starting antiretroviral therapy. These receptors were obtained from a man between 18 and 29 years old with HIV.

The gene calls are TRBV2 and TRBJ1-3; maybe TRBD1 (5 bases). This CDR3 is 14 amino acids long. Germline lookup yields CDR1 SNHLY and CDR2 FYNNEI. With 8 bases removed from V and 4 bases from J, the gap between germline ends came to 15 bases. This chain's CDR3 is CASLGGARGNTIYF. DNA for the CDR3: TGTGCCAGCTTAGGAGGGGCGCGAGGAAACACCATATATTTT.

The rearrangement joins TRBV6-5 to TRBJ2-7, with 8 bases aligning to TRBD1. The junction had 8 bases not matched to a gene; V was cut back by 5 bases and J by 5 bases. This CDR3 spans 14 amino acids. Per the germline V gene, CDR1 is MNHEY and CDR2 is SVGAGI. This chain's CDR3 is CASSTRTGINEQYF. CDR3 coding DNA: TGTGCCAGCAGTACCCGGACAGGGATCAACGAGCAGTACTTC.

The chain recombines TRBV7-9 with TRBJ1-2; D is uncertain. V shed 1 base and J shed 3 bases, with 12 bases lying between them. CDR3 length: 15 residues. Germline V lookup: CDR1 SEHNR, CDR2 FQNEAQ (reference sequence). The CDR3 coding sequence is TGTGCCAGCAGCTTAGTTCCCGGGTTATACTATGGCTACACCTTC. Translated: CASSLVPGLYYGYTF.

The CDR3 reads CSVEVIGNTEAFF. For the CDR3, the DNA is TGCAGCGTTGAGGTTATTGGGAACACTGAAGCTTTCTTT. The chain is built from TRBV29-1 and TRBJ1-1; D not resolved. This CDR3 region has 13 residues. The germline gives CDR1 SQVTM, CDR2 ANQGSEA. The V gene lost 3 bases and the J gene lost 1 base, with 9 bases spanning the gap.

The V gene is TRBV6-6, the J gene TRBJ2-7; 10 bases fit TRBD1. The trim removed 6 bases at V and 3 bases at J, leaving 11 bases unmatched. The V gene's germline CDR1 is MNHNY and CDR2 SVGAGI (reference sequence). The length of the CDR3 is 16 residues. The CDR3, as DNA: TGTGCCAGCAGACCGCAACCGGGACAGGGGATCTACGAGCAGTACTTC. It yields the protein CASRPQPGQGIYEQYF.

The CDR3 region is CASSEPPRASYEQYF. The CDR3 DNA reads as TGTGCCAGCAGTGAACCCCCGCGAGCCTCCTACGAGCAGTACTTC. The gene calls are TRBV6-1 and TRBJ2-7; D not certain. The CDR3 has 15 residues. V shed 2 bases and J shed 0 bases, with 11 bases lying between them. Germline V lookup: CDR1 MNHNS, CDR2 SASEGT.

This chain uses TRBV2 with TRBJ1-2; 7 positions agree with TRBD1. This CDR3 is 14 amino acids long. Unmatched junction bases numbered 3, after V lost 1 base and J lost 4 bases. The germline V gene encodes CDR1 SNHLY and CDR2 FYNNEI. The CDR3 coding sequence is TGTGCCAGCAGTGAAGTTAGGACAGGCTATGGCTACACCTTC. Residues: CASSEVRTGYGYTF.

This chain joins TRBV28 and TRBJ1-2; D unresolved. The length of the CDR3 is 14 residues. Germline loops: CDR1 MDHEN, CDR2 SYDVKM. The V end lost 0 bases, the J end lost 4 bases, and 9 bases lay between the germline ends. CDR3 DNA sequence: TGTGCCAGCAGTTTATGGGGAGAGTCCTATGGCTACACCTTC. It encodes CASSLWGESYGYTF.